This TCR beta chain was documented in a study of siplizumab effects on memory and regulatory T cells (dated by TCRdb to between 2019 and 2020). Turning to the overall study: The study looked at the effect of siplizumab, an anti-CD2 antibody, on alloreactive T-cell subsets in allogeneic mixed lymphocyte reactions made from human PBMCs.

The germline V end is reduced by 2 bases and the J end by 9 bases; junction bases left unmatched: 17. CDR1 and CDR2 are drawn from the germline V gene (reference sequence): SEHNR, FQNEAQ. The CDR3 measures 18 amino acids from cysteine to phenylalanine. Just the 54-base CDR3 DNA is kept, in frame starting at base 1. Sorted unstimulated T cells, along with proliferating T cells recovered from mixed lymphocyte reactions, underwent TCRbeta CDR3 sequencing. Fresh whole blood from fewer than 12 HLA-typed healthy donors was used to isolate PBMCs. The research as a whole found: Because sequences at frequencies below about 10^-5 were poorly captured, only a minor fraction of alloreactive clones could be mapped back to unstimulated subsets. About 75-96% of proliferating CD4+ or CD8+ clones could not be given a naive or memory phenotype. The cumulative frequency of alloreactive sequences that could be traced back to unstimulated CD4+ memory T cells was significantly reduced by siplizumab. Of the alloreactive CD4+ clones that could be mapped, the Treg-derived share averaged about 63% with siplizumab compared with around 25% in control reactions. Whether proliferating Tregs from siplizumab cultures were suppressive was not functionally confirmed. Unstimulated naive T cells appeared more diverse than memory T cells, and naive cells seemed to contribute substantially to the alloresponse.

The library was built by means of the immunoSEQ multiplex PCR assay. About 9.9 x 10^4 TCR templates per sample were assayed by the deep sequencing platform. Genomic DNA extracted from sorted T cells was used for TCRbeta CDR3 sequencing. As for the original processing: The R programming language was used for clonal analysis of the TCRbeta CDR3 data. Unstimulated samples were compared with post-reaction CFSE-low samples to define alloreactive CD4+ and CD8+ clones. Regulatory or non-regulatory origin of alloreactive CD4+ clones was assigned by matching sequences to the sorted unstimulated Treg and non-Treg repertoires. The table was pulled from immuneACCESS by TCRdb, which kept in-frame rearrangements only. Such tables lose some clones; where checked, under half of the loss comes from unresolved V genes, and the rest has no known cause. V and J calls plus clone size are reproduced from that table; the DNA served to infer D and trimming. Recorded for this sample are 100,000 or so clones; 90% to 95% of them occurred a single time. Of the sample, 0.32% falls within the top ten clones.

As to this clone: The antigen this receptor binds is unknown. Base qualities are not at hand, and no much larger clone is one base apart.

The TCR sequence derives from a human donor in good health. The chain is assembled from TRBV7-9 and TRBJ2-1; 9 bases in the middle match TRBD2. Sequenced material: CD4+ T cells sorted from blood. The CDR3 reads as follows: CASSLTKAGTSITFEQFF. The DNA reads as follows: TGTGCCAGCAGCTTAACCAAAGCCGGGACTAGCATAACTTTTGAGCAGTTCTTC. The CDR3, completed at both ends by the reference TRBV7-9 and TRBJ2-1 genes, gives the full variable domain DTGVSQNPRHKITKRGQNVTFRCDPISEHNRLYWYRQTLGQGPEFLTYFQNEAQLEKSRLLSDRFSAERPKGSFSTLEIQRTEQGDSAMYLCASSLTKAGTSITFEQFFGPGTRLTVL.